The source of this T cell receptor beta chain is a study of OX40 agonist ivuxolimab in advanced cancers. Study-wide context: Enrolled patients in dose escalation had cancers that were hepatocellular carcinoma, melanoma, renal cell or head and neck cancer.

The assay was immunoSEQ multiplex PCR, and TCRdb's table has in-frame clones only and misses some. The repertoire holds roughly 80,000 clones, 84% seen once, with just under 7% in the top ten. The CDR3 sequence is 16 residues long. Germline CDR1 and CDR2: SGHVS and FNYEAQ. J lost 3 bases, V lost 0 bases, and 6 bases had no gene match. This TCR derives from an adult with an advanced solid tumor such as melanoma, head and neck, liver or kidney cancer. Here the sequenced sample was CD4+ or CD8+ T cells sorted from blood, taken in a trial of the OX40 agonist ivuxolimab. V is TRBV7-6 and J is TRBJ2-7; 9 bases line up with TRBD1. DNA of the CDR3: TGTGCCAGCAGCTTAGCTGGGACAGGGAATGGCTACGAGCAGTACTTC. Translated: CASSLAGTGNGYEQYF.